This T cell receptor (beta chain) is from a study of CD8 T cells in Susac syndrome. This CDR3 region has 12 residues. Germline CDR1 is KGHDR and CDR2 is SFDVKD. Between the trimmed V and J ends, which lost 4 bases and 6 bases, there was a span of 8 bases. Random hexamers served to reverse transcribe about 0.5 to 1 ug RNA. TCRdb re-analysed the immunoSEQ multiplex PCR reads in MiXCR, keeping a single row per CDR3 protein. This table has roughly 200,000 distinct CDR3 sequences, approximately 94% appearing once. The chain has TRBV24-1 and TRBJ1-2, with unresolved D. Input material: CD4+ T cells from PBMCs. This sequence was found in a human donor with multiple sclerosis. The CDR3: CATSDLLHGYTF. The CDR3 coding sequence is TGTGCCACCAGTGACTTATTACATGGCTACACCTTC.